This TCR beta chain was obtained from a study of OX40 agonist ivuxolimab in advanced cancers. Looking at the study overall: The diagnoses of dose-escalation patients were hepatocellular carcinoma, melanoma, renal cell or head and neck cancer.

Only in-frame clones appear in the TCRdb table, and some are missing; sequencing was by immunoSEQ multiplex PCR. The table records roughly 100,000 clones, approximately 86% of them present only once. The CDR3 is 16 residues long. Germline V lookup: CDR1 SGHNT, CDR2 YENEEA. V trimming: 5 bases; J trimming: 5 bases; junction bases outside the gene matches: 7. Source: CD4+ or CD8+ T cells sorted from blood, taken in a trial of the OX40 agonist ivuxolimab. The rearrangement joins TRBV11-3 to TRBJ2-5, with 14 bases that match TRBD2. This sequence was found in an adult with an advanced solid tumor such as melanoma, head and neck, liver or kidney cancer. CDR3 coding DNA: TGTGCCAGCAGCGAAGGGACTAGCGGGAGAGGTGAGACCCAGTACTTC. This gives the protein CASSEGTSGRGETQYF.